Presented here are 29 T cell receptor beta chains from one specimen sequenced in a study of PD-1 blockade in classical Hodgkin lymphoma. This sample's time point: cycle 4 day 1 (C4D1), after more than 5 weeks of nivolumab. No patient escaped relapse after autologous stem cell transplantation, and brentuximab vedotin exposure varied. Magnetic depletion of unwanted cells isolated CD4+ T cells from thawed PBMCs. Some clones are missing from TCRdb's copy, which holds only in-frame ones; the method was immunoSEQ multiplex PCR. The table has roughly 30,000 clones, roughly 80% seen once. Sequenced here: CD4+ T cells from blood, sampled before the fourth cycle of nivolumab. The receptors were sampled from a human donor with classical Hodgkin lymphoma.

This chain connects TRBV6-1 to TRBJ1-6; TRBD1 matches 9 bases. Trimming removed 4 bases from V and 7 bases from J; junction bases left unmatched: 2. The CDR3 length is 14 residues. The germline gives CDR1 MNHNS, CDR2 SASEGT. CDR3 in amino acids: CASSGDRANSPLHF. CDR3 DNA: TGTGCCAGCAGTGGGGACAGGGCCAATTCACCCCTCCACTTT.

The chain has TRBV27 and TRBJ2-5, with D possibly being TRBD1 (5 bases). Trimming took off 2 bases at V and 10 bases at J, with 17 bases between the two ends. Per germline, CDR1 MNHEY and CDR2 SMNVEV (reference sequence). The CDR3 sequence is 14 residues long. The CDR3 nucleotides are TGTGCCAGCAGTTTAAGGTGGGGCTCTAGGGGCCAGTACTTC. Its protein is CASSLRWGSRGQYF.

This clone was seen a handful of times. The rearrangement uses TRBV19 and TRBJ1-6, with a possible D match to TRBD1 (6 bases). The CDR3 runs to 15 residues. The V end was cut by 5 bases, the J end by 11 bases, with 19 bases between. Looked up from germline, CDR1 is LNHDA and CDR2 is SQIVND (reference sequence). CDR3 residues: CASSPPGHRMTPLHF. DNA for the CDR3: TGTGCCAGTAGTCCGCCGGGACACCGAATGACACCCCTCCACTTT.

This clone appeared a single time. The chain employs TRBV15 and TRBJ2-3, with TRBD2 matching 13 bases. The ends lost 4 bases at V and 1 base at J; junction bases unmatched: 8. This CDR3 region has 18 residues. Looked up from germline, CDR1 is LNHNV and CDR2 is YYDKDF (reference sequence). The chain's CDR3 is CATSITRLAGGRTDTQYF. The CDR3 DNA sequence: TGTGCCACCAGCATCACCCGACTAGCGGGGGGACGCACAGATACGCAGTATTTT.

The chain links TRBV5-1 to TRBJ1-4; D gene unclear. Trimming shortened V by 3 bases and J by 0 bases, and 12 bases separated the two germline ends. Germline CDR1 reads SGHRS; CDR2 reads YFSETQ. The CDR3 is 16 amino acids. CDR3 sequence (DNA): TGCGCCAGCAGCTCCGCGGGATCTCCAACTAATGAAAAACTGTTTTTT. This encodes CASSSAGSPTNEKLFF.

The rearrangement links TRBV7-6 to TRBJ2-7; no reliable D call. The CDR3 runs to 15 residues. Looked up from germline, CDR1 is SGHVS and CDR2 is FNYEAQ. V gave up 1 base and J gave up 0 bases, with 10 bases separating them. The CDR3 here is CASSLEGISSYEQYF. In nucleotides, the CDR3 is TGTGCCAGCAGCTTAGAAGGGATTAGCTCCTACGAGCAGTACTTC.

The rearrangement uses TRBV11-2 and TRBJ1-1, with 10 bases fitting TRBD1. The CDR3 has 17 residues. Germline CDR1 is SGHAT and CDR2 is FQNNGV. The trim removed 1 base at V and 4 bases at J, leaving 9 bases unmatched. CDR3 amino acids: CASSLAGTGVGGTEAFF. DNA for the CDR3: TGTGCCAGCAGCTTAGCCGGGACAGGGGTAGGTGGCACTGAAGCTTTCTTT.

V gene TRBV18 combines with J gene TRBJ1-1; 7 nucleotides align to TRBD1. From germline, CDR1 is KGHSH and CDR2 LQKENI. V lost 6 bases and J lost 8; bases outside the gene matches: 12. CDR3 length equals 14 residues. CDR3: CASSLDRARGEAFF. The CDR3 bases are TGTGCCAGCTCCCTTGACAGGGCTAGGGGGGAAGCTTTCTTT. Drawing the rest from reference TRBV18 and TRBJ1-1, the complete variable domain is NAGVMQNPRHLVRRRGQEARLRCSPMKGHSHVYWYRQLPEEGLKFMVYLQKENIIDESGMPKERFSAEFPKEGPSILRIQQVVRGDSAAYFCASSLDRARGEAFFGQGTRLTVV.

This chain links TRBV6-1 with TRBJ1-1; no definite D call. The V end was cut by 0 bases, the J end by 1 base, with 6 bases between. Germline CDR1 MNHNS, CDR2 SASEGT. The CDR3 contains 14 residues. CDR3 coding DNA: TGTGCCAGCAGTGAAGCTAGCGGGAACACTGAAGCTTTCTTT. It yields the protein CASSEASGNTEAFF.

This clone was counted once. V gene TRBV18 combines with J gene TRBJ1-3; 7 nucleotides align to TRBD1. Trimming took 4 bases from V and 4 from J; bases not matched to a gene: 13. The germline V gene has CDR1 KGHSH and CDR2 LQKENI. This CDR3 is built from 17 residues. CDR3 in amino acids: CASSRPPGTANGNTIYF. The CDR3 nucleotides are TGTGCCAGCTCACGTCCTCCAGGGACAGCGAACGGAAACACCATATATTTT.

The chain couples TRBV30 to TRBJ1-6; no clear D. CDR3 length equals 13 residues. In germline, CDR1 is GTSNPN, CDR2 SVGIG (reference sequence). Trimming left V 3 bases short and J 5 bases short, with 8 bases between. In nucleotides, the CDR3 is TGTGCCTGGAGGGTTGGGGATAATTCACCCCTCCACTTT. Protein: CAWRVGDNSPLHF.

V is TRBV7-2 and J is TRBJ2-1; 10 bases line up with TRBD2. Germline loops: CDR1 SGHTA, CDR2 FQGNSA. CDR3 length: 15 amino acids. V trimming: 2 bases; J trimming: 8 bases; junction bases outside the gene matches: 6. The CDR3 reads CASSLRSGGADEQFF. In DNA, the CDR3 is TGTGCCAGCAGCTTAAGGAGCGGGGGGGCAGATGAGCAGTTCTTC.

This clone was found once. CDR3: CASSAATGSYEQYF. The CDR3, as DNA: TGTGCCAGCAGCGCCGCGACAGGGTCCTACGAGCAGTACTTC. The gene calls are TRBV9 and TRBJ2-7; 7 nucleotides agree with TRBD1. Germline values: CDR1 SGDLS, CDR2 YYNGEE. Unmatched junction bases numbered 4, after V lost 3 bases and J lost 1 base. The CDR3 has 14 amino acids.

The chain joins TRBV19 to TRBJ2-1, with D maybe TRBD1 (5 bases). The CDR3 is 12 amino acids. Trimming took off 5 bases at V and 9 bases at J, with 11 bases between the two ends. The V gene's germline CDR1 is LNHDA and CDR2 SQIVND (reference sequence). CDR3 bases: TGTGCCAGTAGTTCGCAGGGTACTGAGCAGTTCTTC. Translating gives CASSSQGTEQFF.

The chain has TRBV7-7 and TRBJ2-2, with TRBD2 matching over 14 bases. Germline CDR1 SSHAT, CDR2 FNYEAQ (reference sequence). Trimming at V came to 5 bases and at J to 2 bases, leaving 10 bases not matched to a gene. The CDR3 runs 19 residues. CDR3 nucleotides: TGTGCCAGCAGCGGCGGACTAGCGGGGGGCTTAAGAAACACCGGGGAGCTGTTTTTT. Protein: CASSGGLAGGLRNTGELFF.

This chain links TRBV19 with TRBJ1-4, with D perhaps TRBD1 (5 bases). Germline V gene data show CDR1 as LNHDA and CDR2 as SQIVND (reference sequence). The CDR3 has 14 amino acids. With 5 bases removed from V and 8 bases from J, the gap between germline ends came to 15 bases. The CDR3, as DNA: TGTGCCAGTAGTTCCGGGACCTCTTGGGAAAAACTGTTTTTT. This sequence encodes CASSSGTSWEKLFF.

The chain links TRBV11-2 to TRBJ1-4; D possibly corresponds to TRBD1 (5 bases). Germline CDR1 and CDR2: SGHAT and FQNNGV. The CDR3 has 13 amino acids. V lost 1 base to trimming and J lost 13 bases, with 13 bases between them. Here the CDR3 reads CASSLAGFEGLFF. The CDR3 region has the DNA TGTGCCAGCAGCTTAGCAGGGTTTGAGGGACTGTTTTTT.

The chain links TRBV10-1 to TRBJ2-4, with a weak D call TRBD2 (5 bases). The CDR3 covers 14 residues. Germline loops: CDR1 WNHNN, CDR2 SYGVQD (reference sequence). V dropped 3 bases and J dropped 2 bases, with 8 bases sitting between them. The CDR3 reads CASSDGGTKNIQYF. CDR3 DNA: TGCGCCAGCAGTGATGGAGGAACCAAAAACATTCAGTACTTC.

A single count supports this clone. The genes are TRBV5-4 and TRBJ2-2; D is perhaps TRBD1 (5 bases). The germline CDR1 and CDR2 sequences are SGHNT and YYREEE (reference sequence). There are 16 residues in the CDR3. Trimming left V 4 bases short and J 3 bases short, with 16 bases between. DNA of the CDR3: TGTGCCAGCAGCATAGACCCCATAGGGGACACCGGGGAGCTGTTTTTT. It translates to CASSIDPIGDTGELFF.

The chain recombines TRBV30 with TRBJ2-5; D is uncertain. CDR1 is GTSNPN, CDR2 SVGIG, per germline (reference sequence). V dropped 0 bases and J dropped 0 bases, with 8 bases sitting between them. The CDR3 sequence is 14 residues long. CDR3 DNA sequence: TGTGCCTGGAGTGTAGACCCTGACCAAGAGACCCAGTACTTC. This codes for CAWSVDPDQETQYF.

J is TRBJ2-1 and V is TRBV2; D possibly corresponds to TRBD1 (6 bases). V was clipped by 7 bases and J by 7 bases, with 14 bases between them. The CDR3 has 13 residues. CDR1 and CDR2 (germline): SNHLY, FYNNEI. CDR3 loop: CASTPARGNEQFF. The CDR3 bases are TGTGCCAGCACCCCGGCGAGGGGGAATGAGCAGTTCTTC.

This clone has a handful of counts. This sequence joins TRBV7-6 and TRBJ1-2; 8 positions match TRBD1. Germline V lookup: CDR1 SGHVS, CDR2 FNYEAQ. Trimming removed 5 bases from V and 7 bases from J; junction bases left unmatched: 9. The CDR3 extends over 14 amino acids. This CDR3 is CASSLGQGAGGYTF. The CDR3 region has the DNA TGTGCCAGCAGCCTTGGCCAGGGGGCTGGTGGCTACACCTTC.

The chain couples TRBV19 to TRBJ2-5; TRBD2 is a possible D gene (6 bases). The length of the CDR3 is 15 residues. Trimming shortened V by 3 bases and J by 2 bases, and 13 bases separated the two germline ends. Germline-derived CDR1 and CDR2 are LNHDA and SQIVND (reference sequence). CDR3 residues: CASSMSWGEQETQYF. The CDR3 bases are TGTGCCAGTAGTATGTCGTGGGGGGAACAAGAGACCCAGTACTTC.

The V call is TRBV2, the J call TRBJ1-1, with 7 bases matching TRBD1. The CDR3 is made up of 16 amino acids. Germline-derived CDR1 and CDR2 are SNHLY and FYNNEI. Trimming took 1 base from V and 4 from J; bases not matched to a gene: 9. The CDR3: CASSEGYLYRGTEAFF. CDR3 in DNA: TGTGCCAGCAGTGAAGGCTATTTATACAGGGGCACTGAAGCTTTCTTT.

The J gene is TRBJ2-1, the V gene TRBV28, with a tentative D call TRBD1 (6 bases). Germline V CDR1 and CDR2: MDHEN, SYDVKM. The V end lost 6 bases, the J end lost 2 bases, and 8 bases lay between the germline ends. CDR3 size: 13 residues. The chain's CDR3 is CASRQGPYNEQFF. CDR3 nucleotide sequence: TGTGCCAGCAGACAGGGTCCCTACAATGAGCAGTTCTTC.

The rearrangement links TRBV19 to TRBJ2-5; D is unresolved. CDR3 length equals 13 residues. V lost 6 bases and J lost 3, with 11 bases in between. Germline V gene sequence: CDR1 LNHDA, CDR2 SQIVND (reference sequence). CDR3 bases: TGTGCCAGTAGGTCGTACAGAGAAGAGACCCAGTACTTC. This gives the protein CASRSYREETQYF.

The chain couples TRBV25-1 to TRBJ2-1; TRBD2 aligns across 7 bases. Germline CDR1 and CDR2: MGHDK and SYGVNS. CDR3 size: 14 residues. V lost 7 bases to trimming and J lost 2 bases; unmatched junction nucleotides: 5. The DNA for the CDR3 is TGTGCCAGCAAAGCGGGGCAGACCTACAATGAGCAGTTCTTC. Translation: CASKAGQTYNEQFF.

This chain joins TRBV4-3 and TRBJ1-4, with D possibly being TRBD1 (6 bases). Trimming cost V 3 bases and J 2 bases, with 13 bases left between them. The CDR3 length is 16 residues. In germline, CDR1 is LGHNA, CDR2 YSLEER. The DNA of the CDR3 is TGCGCCAGCAGCCAGACTTTGACAGGTACTAATGAAAAACTGTTTTTT. Translated: CASSQTLTGTNEKLFF.

The rearrangement uses TRBV5-8 and TRBJ1-2, with no clear D. The germline CDR1 and CDR2 sequences are SGHTS and YDEGEE. The V end was cut by 5 bases, the J end by 8 bases, with 10 bases between. The CDR3 is 11 residues long. The CDR3 nucleotides read TGTGCCAGCAGTTTTGTTTGGGGCTACACCTTC. It codes for CASSFVWGYTF.